The source of this T cell receptor (beta chain) is a study of T-cell reconstitution after alpha-beta-depleted transplantation in children. CDR3 length: 17 amino acids. V lost 0 bases and J lost 1; bases outside the gene matches: 2. The germline CDR1 and CDR2 sequences are SGHRS and YFSETQ. Findings and limits, study-wide: Reportedly, roughly two months post-transplant, alpha-beta T cells arose from several hundred expanded graft clones. Elevated TCRbeta diversity at day 60 was traced, in some patients, to surviving recipient T cells and thymic progenitors. T cells produced anew were the main source of T-cell counts and diversity one year after transplant.

For TCRbeta, the library was prepared with unique molecular identifiers. TCRdb reprocessed the PCR reads with MiXCR, giving one entry per CDR3 protein. The top ten clones hold 12% to 15% of a sample with 450,000 to 550,000 distinct CDR3 sequences, about an eighth of them seen once. As regards this clonotype: Its antigen is not identified.

The source of this sequence is a female patient aged 2-15 years who had a stem cell transplant for aplastic anemia, so the T cells may come from the graft donor. This chain connects TRBV5-1 to TRBJ2-2; the match to TRBD2 covers 11 bases. Material: PBMCs, mostly from graft donor cells, obtained 180 days after TCRalphabeta/CD19-depleted stem cell transplant. The CDR3 region has the DNA TGCGCCAGCAGCTTGGGAGGACTAGCGGGGAACACCGGGGAGCTGTTTTTT. Amino acids: CASSLGGLAGNTGELFF.